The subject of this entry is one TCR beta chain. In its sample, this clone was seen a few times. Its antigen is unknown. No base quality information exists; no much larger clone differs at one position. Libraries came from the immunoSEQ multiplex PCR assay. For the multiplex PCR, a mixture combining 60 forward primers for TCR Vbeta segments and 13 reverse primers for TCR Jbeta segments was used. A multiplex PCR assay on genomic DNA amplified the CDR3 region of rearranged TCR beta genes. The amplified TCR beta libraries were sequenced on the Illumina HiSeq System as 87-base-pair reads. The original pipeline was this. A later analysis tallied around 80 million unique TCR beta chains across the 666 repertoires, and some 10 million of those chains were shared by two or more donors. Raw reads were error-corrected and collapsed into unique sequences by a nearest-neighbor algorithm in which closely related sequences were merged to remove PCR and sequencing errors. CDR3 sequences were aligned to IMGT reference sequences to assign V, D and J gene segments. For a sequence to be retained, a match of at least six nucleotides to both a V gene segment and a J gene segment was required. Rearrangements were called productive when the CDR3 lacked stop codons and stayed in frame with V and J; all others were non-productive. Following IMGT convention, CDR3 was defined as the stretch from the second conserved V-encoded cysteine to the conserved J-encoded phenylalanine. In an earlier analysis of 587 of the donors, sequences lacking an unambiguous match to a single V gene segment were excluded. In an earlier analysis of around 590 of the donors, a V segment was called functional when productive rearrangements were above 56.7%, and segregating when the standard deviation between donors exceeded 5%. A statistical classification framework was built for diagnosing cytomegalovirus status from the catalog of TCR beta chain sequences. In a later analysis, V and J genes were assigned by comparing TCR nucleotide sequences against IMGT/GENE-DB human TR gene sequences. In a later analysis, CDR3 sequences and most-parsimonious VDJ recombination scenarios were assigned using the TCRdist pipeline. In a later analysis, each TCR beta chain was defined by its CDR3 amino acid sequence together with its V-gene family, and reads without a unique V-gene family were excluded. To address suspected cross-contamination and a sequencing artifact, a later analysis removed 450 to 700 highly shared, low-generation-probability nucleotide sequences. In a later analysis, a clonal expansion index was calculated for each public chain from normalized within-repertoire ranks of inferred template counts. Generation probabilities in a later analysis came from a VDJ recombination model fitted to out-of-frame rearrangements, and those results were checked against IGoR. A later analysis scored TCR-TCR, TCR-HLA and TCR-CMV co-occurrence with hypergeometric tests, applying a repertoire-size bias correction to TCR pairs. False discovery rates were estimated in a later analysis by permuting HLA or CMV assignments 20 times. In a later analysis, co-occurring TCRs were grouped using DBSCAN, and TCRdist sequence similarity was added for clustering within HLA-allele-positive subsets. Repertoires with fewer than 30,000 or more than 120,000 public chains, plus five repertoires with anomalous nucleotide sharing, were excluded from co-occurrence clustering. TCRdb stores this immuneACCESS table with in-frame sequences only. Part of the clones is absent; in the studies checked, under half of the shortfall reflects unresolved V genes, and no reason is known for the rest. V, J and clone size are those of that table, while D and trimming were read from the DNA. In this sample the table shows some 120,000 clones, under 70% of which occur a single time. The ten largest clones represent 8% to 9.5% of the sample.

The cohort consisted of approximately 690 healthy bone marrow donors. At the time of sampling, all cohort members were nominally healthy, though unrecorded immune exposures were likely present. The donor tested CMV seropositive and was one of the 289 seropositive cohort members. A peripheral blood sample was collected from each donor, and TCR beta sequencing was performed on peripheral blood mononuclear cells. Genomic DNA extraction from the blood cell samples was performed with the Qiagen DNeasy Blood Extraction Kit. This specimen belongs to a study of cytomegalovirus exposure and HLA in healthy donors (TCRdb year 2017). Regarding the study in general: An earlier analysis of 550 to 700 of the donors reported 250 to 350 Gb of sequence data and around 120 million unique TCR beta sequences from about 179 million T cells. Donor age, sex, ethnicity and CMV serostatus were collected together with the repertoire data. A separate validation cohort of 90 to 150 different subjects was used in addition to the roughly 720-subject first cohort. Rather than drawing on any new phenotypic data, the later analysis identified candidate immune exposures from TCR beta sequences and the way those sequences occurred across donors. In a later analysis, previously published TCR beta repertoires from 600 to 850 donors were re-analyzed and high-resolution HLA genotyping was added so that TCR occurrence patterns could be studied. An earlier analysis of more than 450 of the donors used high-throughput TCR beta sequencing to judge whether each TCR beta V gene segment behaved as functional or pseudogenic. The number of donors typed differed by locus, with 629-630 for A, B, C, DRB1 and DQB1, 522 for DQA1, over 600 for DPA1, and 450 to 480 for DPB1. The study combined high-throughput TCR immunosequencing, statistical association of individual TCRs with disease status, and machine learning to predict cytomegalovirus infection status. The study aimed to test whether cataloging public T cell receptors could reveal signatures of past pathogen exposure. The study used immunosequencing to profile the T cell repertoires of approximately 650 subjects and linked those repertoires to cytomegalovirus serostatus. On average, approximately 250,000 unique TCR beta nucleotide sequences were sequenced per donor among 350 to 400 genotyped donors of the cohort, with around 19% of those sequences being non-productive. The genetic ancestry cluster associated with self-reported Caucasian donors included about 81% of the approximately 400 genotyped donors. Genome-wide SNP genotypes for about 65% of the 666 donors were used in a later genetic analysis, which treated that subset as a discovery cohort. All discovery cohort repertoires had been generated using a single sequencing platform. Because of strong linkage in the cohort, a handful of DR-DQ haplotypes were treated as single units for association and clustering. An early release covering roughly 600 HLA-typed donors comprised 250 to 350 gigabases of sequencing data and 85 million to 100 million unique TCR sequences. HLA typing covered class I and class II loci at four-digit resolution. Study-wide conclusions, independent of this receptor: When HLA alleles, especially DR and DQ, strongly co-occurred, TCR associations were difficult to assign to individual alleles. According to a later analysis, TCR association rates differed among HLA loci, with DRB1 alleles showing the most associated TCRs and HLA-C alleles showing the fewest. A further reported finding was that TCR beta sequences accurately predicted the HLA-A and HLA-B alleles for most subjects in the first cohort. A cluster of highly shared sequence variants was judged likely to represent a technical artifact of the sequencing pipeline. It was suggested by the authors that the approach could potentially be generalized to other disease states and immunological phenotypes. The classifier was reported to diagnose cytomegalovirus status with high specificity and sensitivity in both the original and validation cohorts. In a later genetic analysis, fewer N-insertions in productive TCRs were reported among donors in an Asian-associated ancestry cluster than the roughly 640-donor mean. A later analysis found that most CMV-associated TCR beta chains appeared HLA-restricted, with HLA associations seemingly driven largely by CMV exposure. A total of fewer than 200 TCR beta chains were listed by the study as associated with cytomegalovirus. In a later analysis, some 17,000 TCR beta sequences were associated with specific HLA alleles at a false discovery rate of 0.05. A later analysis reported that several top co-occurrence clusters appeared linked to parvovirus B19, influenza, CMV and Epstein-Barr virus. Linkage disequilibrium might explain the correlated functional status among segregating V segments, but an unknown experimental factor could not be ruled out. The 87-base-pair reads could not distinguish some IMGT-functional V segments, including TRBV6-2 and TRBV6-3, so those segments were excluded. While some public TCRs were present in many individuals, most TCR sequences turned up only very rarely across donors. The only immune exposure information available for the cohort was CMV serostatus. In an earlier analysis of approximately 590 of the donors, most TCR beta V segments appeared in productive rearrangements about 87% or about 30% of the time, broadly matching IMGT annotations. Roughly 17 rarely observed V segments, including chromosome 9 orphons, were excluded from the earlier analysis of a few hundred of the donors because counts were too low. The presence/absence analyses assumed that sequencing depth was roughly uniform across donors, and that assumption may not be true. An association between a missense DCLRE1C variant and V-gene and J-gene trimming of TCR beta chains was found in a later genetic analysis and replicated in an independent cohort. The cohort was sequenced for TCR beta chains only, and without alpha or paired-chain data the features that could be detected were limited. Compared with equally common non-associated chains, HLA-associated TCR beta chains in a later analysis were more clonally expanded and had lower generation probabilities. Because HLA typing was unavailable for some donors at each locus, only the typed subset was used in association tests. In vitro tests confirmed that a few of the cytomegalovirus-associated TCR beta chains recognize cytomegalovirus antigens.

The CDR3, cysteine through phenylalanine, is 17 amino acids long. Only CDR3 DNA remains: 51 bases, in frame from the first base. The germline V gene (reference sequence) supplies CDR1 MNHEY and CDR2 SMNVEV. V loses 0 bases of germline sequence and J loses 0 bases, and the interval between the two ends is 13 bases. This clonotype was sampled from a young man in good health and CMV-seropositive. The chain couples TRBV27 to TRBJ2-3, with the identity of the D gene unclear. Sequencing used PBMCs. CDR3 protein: CASSLSGWAPSTDTQYF. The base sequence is TGTGCCAGCAGTTTATCAGGTTGGGCACCCAGCACAGATACGCAGTATTTT.